This T cell receptor beta chain was captured by sequencing in a study of T cell changes during pregnancy in multiple sclerosis (dated by TCRdb to the late 2010s). In the study overall: The study looked at changes in the T cell repertoire across pregnancy in women with multiple sclerosis.

At the junction V is shortened by 3 bases and J by 0 bases; bases outside the gene matches: 6. The CDR3 numbers 15 residues from cysteine through phenylalanine. Only the CDR3 region is kept as DNA, spanning 45 bases read in frame from base 1. Taken from the germline V gene, the CDR1 and CDR2 loops are SGDLS and YYNGEE. Comment on this clone: Its specific antigen is unknown. No quality values exist for individual bases; no much larger clone is one base distant.

Library prep was done by the immunoSEQ multiplex PCR assay. Drawn from immuneACCESS, this table holds only the in-frame rearrangements with V and J called that TCRdb kept. Clones are partly lost; checked studies trace under half to an unresolved V gene and leave the rest unexplained. This sample has 85,000 to 120,000 clones in its table, and just under 95% of those were observed once. The ten largest make up 1.5% to 2% of the sample. The source was peripheral blood, collected after pregnancy. This TCR was recovered from a female donor with multiple sclerosis, enrolled in a pregnancy study. The sequence is built from TRBV9 and TRBJ2-7; 7 bases in the junction line up with TRBD2. The bases read TGTGCCAGCAGCGCCTCCCTAGCGGACTCCTACGAGCAGTACTTC. This is translated as CASSASLADSYEQYF.